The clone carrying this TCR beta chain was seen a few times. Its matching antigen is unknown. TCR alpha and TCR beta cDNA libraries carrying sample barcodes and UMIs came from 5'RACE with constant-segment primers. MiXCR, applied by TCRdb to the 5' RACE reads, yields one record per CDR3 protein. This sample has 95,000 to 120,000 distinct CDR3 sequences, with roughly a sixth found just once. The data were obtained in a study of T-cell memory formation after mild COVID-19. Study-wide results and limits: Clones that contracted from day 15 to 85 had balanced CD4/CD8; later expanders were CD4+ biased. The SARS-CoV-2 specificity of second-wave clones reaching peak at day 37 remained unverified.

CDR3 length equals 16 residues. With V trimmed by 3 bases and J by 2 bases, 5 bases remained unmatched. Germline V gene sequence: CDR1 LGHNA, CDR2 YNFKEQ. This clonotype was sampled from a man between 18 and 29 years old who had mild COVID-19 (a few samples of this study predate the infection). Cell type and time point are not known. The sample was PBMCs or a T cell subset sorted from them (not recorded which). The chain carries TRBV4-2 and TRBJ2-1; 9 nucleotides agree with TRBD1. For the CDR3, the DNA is TGTGCCAGCAGCCAGGGGGACAGGGCAGCCTACAATGAGCAGTTCTTC. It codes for CASSQGDRAAYNEQFF.